One T cell receptor beta chain is described in this entry. Its antigen is still unknown. Execution of the assay was at deep level. Profiled with immunoSEQ multiplex PCR; TCRdb holds only in-frame clones, not every one. The sample shows 2,500,000 or so clones, over 85% of them seen only once. J gave up 5 bases and V 3 bases, and 12 bases lay outside the gene matches. The CDR3 has 15 amino acids. Germline V gene lookup returns CDR1 GTSNPN and CDR2 SVGIG (reference sequence). This record comes from a study of shared clonotypes between healthy human individuals. General observations from the study: Larger estimated richness was generally recorded for naive subsets relative to memory subsets. Incompleteness in sorted-subset sequencing, despite large depth, was shown by rarefaction.

The TCR was taken from a young man in good health. The sequencing sample was made of naive CD4+ T cells sorted from blood. The subset is: CD45RA+ positively selected. The J gene is TRBJ1-2, the V gene TRBV30, with 7 bases fitting TRBD1. CDR3 sequence: CAWSRSTGDRYGYTF. The CDR3 DNA reads as TGTGCCTGGAGCCGATCAACAGGGGATCGGTATGGCTACACCTTC.